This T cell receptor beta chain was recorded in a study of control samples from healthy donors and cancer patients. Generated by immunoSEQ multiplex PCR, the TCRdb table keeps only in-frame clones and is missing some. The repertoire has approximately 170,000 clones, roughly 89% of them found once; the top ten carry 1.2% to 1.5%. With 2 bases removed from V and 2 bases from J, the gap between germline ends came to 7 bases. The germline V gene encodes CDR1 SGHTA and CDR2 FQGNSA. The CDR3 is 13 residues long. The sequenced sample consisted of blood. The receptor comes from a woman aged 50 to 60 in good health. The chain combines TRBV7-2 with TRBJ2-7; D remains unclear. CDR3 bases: TGTGCCAGCAGCTTAAATCCCCCCTACGAGCAGTACTTC. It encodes CASSLNPPYEQYF.